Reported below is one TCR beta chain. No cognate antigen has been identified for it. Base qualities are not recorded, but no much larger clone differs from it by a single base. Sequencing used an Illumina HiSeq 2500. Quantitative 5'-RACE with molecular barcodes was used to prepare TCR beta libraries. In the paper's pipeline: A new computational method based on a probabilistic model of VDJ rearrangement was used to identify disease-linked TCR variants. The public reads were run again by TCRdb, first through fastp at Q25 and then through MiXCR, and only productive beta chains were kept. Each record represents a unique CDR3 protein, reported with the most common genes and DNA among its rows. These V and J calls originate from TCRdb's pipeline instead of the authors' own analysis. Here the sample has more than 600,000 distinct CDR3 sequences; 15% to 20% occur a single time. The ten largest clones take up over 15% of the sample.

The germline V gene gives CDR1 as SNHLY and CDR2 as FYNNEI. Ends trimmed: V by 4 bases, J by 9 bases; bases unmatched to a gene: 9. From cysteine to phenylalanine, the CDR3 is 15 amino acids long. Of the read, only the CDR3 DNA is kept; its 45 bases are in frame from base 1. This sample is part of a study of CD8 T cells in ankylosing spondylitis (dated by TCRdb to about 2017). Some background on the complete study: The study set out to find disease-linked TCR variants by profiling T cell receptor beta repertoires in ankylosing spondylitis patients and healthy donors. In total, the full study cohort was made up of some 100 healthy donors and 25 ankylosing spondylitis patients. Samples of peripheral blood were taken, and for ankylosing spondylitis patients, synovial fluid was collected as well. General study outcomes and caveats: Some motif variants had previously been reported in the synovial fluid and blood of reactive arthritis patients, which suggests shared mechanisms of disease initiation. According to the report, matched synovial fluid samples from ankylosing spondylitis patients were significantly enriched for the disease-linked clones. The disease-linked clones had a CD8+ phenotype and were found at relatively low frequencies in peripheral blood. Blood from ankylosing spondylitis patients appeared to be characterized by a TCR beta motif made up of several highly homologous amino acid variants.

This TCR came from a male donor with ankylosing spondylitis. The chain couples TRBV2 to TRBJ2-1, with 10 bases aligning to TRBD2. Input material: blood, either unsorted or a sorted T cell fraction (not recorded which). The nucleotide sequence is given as TGTGCCAGCAGTGGTCCCAGCGGGGGGGCCGCTGAGCAGTTCTTC. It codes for CASSGPSGGAAEQFF.